The rows below give T cell receptor beta chains drawn from one sample of a study of cytomegalovirus exposure and HLA in healthy donors. Repertoires were generated with immunoSEQ multiplex PCR, while TCRdb's copy carries only in-frame clones and drops some. The sample has about 98,000 clones, roughly four fifths seen once; the top ten hold 7% to 9%. The source material was PBMCs. The origin of the receptors is a human donor in good health. Both conserved end residues are part of each CDR3. The order of the fields is J gene, V gene, CDR3 protein.

TRBJ2-7 | TRBV5-1 | CASSPIAVSYEQYF
TRBJ2-7 | TRBV2 | CASILGGPHF
TRBJ1-3 | TRBV19 | CASSKRTGPGNTIYF
TRBJ2-5 | TRBV7-9 | CASSFRVNQETQYF
TRBJ2-1 | TRBV5-1 | CASSLRTGGDDEQFF
TRBJ1-3 | TRBV5-1 | CASSLSTPRNTIYF
TRBJ2-7 | TRBV7-9 | CASRTSGSYEQYF
TRBJ1-4 | TRBV4-1 | CASSHGTGLVGKLFF
TRBJ2-7 | TRBV6-5 | CATGDRLGEQYF
TRBJ1-2 | TRBV5-4 | CAISAGQGLGYTF
TRBJ1-6 | TRBV9 | CASSAWGDSPLHF
TRBJ2-3 | TRBV7-9 | CSSSEARLASRTDTQYF
TRBJ1-1 | TRBV9 | CASSSRGNTEAFF
TRBJ2-1 | TRBV5-1 | CASSLGQRGNEQFF
TRBJ2-7 | TRBV7-9 | CASSPGSYEQYF
TRBJ2-1 | TRBV6-5 | CASSYTTGEQFF
TRBJ2-7 | TRBV2 | CASSPGTGSYEQYF
TRBJ1-5 | TRBV19 | CASSIFSGERQPQHF
TRBJ1-2 | TRBV4-3 | CASSRAETGSYGYTF
TRBJ2-1 | TRBV5-4 | CASRTRGRGLGSYNEQFF
TRBJ2-4 | TRBV10-2 | CASSDVLSKNIQYF
TRBJ1-1 | TRBV6-5 | CAAGRTASNTEAFF
TRBJ1-5 | TRBV18 | CASSPGGGAWQPQHF
TRBJ1-2 | TRBV30 | CAWSIGGRYGYTF
TRBJ1-4 | TRBV2 | CASIGSATNEKLFF
TRBJ1-4 | TRBV2 | CASSPPGISNEKLFF
TRBJ1-2 | TRBV4-3 | CASSQERTGAQVDGYTF
TRBJ1-2 | TRBV30 | CAWSVEANYGYTF
TRBJ2-7 | TRBV7-6 | CASSMPGLAGKYEQYF
TRBJ2-3 | TRBV4-1 | CASSRIGTGVKYF
TRBJ2-3 | TRBV4-3 | CASSQGREAIPQYF
TRBJ2-3 | TRBV5-1 | CASSSRGGQTDTQYF